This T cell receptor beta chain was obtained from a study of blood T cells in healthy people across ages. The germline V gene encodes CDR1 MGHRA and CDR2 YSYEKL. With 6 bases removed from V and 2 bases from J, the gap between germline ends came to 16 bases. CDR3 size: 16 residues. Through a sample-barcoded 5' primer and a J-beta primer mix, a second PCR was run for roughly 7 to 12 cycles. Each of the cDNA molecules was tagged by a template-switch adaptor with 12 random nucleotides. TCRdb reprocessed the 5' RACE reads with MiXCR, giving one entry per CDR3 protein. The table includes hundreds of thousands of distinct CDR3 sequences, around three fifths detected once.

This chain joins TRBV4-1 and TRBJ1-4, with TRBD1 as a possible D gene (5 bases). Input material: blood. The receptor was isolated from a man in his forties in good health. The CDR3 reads CASSKPVGTTNEKLFF. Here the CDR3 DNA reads TGCGCCAGCAGTAAACCGGTCGGGACTACTAATGAAAAACTGTTTTTT.